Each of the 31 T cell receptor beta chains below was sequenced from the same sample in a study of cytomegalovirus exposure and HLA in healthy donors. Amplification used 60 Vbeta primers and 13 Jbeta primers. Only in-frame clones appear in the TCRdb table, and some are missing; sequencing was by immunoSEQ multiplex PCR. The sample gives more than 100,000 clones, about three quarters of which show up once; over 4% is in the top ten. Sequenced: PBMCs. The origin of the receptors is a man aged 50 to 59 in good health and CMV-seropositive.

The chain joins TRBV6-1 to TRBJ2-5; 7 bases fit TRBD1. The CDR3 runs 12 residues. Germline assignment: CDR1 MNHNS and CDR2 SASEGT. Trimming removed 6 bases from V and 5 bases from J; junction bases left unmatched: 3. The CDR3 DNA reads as TGTGCCAGCAGGACAGGGCGTGAGACCCAGTACTTC. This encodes CASRTGRETQYF.

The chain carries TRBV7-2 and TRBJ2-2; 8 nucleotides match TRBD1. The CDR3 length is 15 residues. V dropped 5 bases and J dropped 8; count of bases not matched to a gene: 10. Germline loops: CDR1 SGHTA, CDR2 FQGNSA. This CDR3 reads CASSPWTGKQGELFF. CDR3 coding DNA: TGTGCCAGCAGCCCTTGGACAGGGAAACAGGGGGAGCTGTTTTTT. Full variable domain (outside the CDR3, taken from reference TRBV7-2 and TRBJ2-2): GAGVSQSPSNKVTEKGKDVELRCDPISGHTALYWYRQSLGQGLEFLIYFQGNSAPDKSGLPSDRFSAERTGGSVSTLTIQRTQQEDSAVYLCASSPWTGKQGELFFGEGSRLTVL.

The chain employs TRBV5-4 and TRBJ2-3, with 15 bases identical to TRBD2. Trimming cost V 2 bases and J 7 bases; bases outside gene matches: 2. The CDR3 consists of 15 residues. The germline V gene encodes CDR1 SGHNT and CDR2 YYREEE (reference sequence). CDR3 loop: CASSFGTSGGNTQYF. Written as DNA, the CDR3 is TGTGCCAGCAGCTTTGGGACTAGCGGGGGGAATACGCAGTATTTT.

The DNA of the CDR3 is TGTGCCAGCAGTTCCCCCGGGACATGGGGTCCGGAGCAGTTCTTC. Protein: CASSSPGTWGPEQFF. The chain is built from TRBV27 and TRBJ2-1, with a tentative D call TRBD1 (6 bases). CDR1 MNHEY and CDR2 SMNVEV come from the germline V gene (reference sequence). The CDR3 is made up of 15 amino acids. Trimming pared 4 bases from V and 10 bases from J, leaving 20 bases between.

As DNA, the CDR3 is TGTGCCAGCTCACCCGGACAGGGTGGGCAGAATGAAGCTTTCTTT. Protein sequence: CASSPGQGGQNEAFF. The chain is built from TRBV18 and TRBJ1-1, with 8 bases that match TRBD1. The J segment lost 7 bases and the V segment lost 3 bases, leaving 10 bases of the junction unmatched. In germline, CDR1 is KGHSH, CDR2 LQKENI. The CDR3 runs 15 residues.

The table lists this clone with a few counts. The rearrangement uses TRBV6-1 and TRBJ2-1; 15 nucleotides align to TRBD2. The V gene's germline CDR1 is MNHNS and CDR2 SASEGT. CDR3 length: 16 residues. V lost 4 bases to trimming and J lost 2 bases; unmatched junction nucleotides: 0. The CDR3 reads CASSGTSGRAYNEQFF. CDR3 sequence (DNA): TGTGCCAGCAGTGGGACTAGCGGGAGGGCCTACAATGAGCAGTTCTTC.

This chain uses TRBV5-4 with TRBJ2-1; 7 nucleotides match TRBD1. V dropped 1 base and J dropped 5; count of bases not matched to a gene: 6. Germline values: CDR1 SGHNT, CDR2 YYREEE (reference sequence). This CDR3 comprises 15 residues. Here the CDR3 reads CASSLLTGKNNEQFF. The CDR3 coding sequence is TGTGCCAGCAGCTTGCTGACAGGGAAAAACAATGAGCAGTTCTTC.

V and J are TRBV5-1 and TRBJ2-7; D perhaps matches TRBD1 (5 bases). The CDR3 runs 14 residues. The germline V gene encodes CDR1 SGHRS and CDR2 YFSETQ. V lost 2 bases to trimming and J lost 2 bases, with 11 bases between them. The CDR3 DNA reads TGCGCCAGCAGCTTTACAGGATATCCCTACGAGCAGTACTTC. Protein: CASSFTGYPYEQYF.

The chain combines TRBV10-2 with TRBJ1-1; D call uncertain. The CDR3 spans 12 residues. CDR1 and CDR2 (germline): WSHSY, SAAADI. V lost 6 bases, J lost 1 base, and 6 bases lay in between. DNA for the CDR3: TGCGCCAGCAGGTCCAGGAACACTGAAGCTTTCTTT. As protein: CASRSRNTEAFF.

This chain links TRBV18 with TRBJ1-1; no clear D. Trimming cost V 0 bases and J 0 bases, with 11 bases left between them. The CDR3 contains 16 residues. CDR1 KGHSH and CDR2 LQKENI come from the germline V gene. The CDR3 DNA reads TGTGCCAGCTCACCACCGAGGCAGACCATGAACACTGAAGCTTTCTTT. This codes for CASSPPRQTMNTEAFF.

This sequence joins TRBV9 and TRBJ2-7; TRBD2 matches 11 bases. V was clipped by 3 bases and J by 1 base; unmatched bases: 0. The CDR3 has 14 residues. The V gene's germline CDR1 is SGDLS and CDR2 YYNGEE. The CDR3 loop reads CASSASGGSYEQYF. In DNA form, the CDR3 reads TGTGCCAGCAGCGCTAGCGGGGGGTCCTACGAGCAGTACTTC.

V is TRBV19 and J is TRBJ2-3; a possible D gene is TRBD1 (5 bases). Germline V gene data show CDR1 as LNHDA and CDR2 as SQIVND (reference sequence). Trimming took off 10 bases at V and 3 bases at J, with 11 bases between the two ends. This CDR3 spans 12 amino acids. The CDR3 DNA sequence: TGTGCCATACAGGATCCGACAGATACGCAGTATTTT. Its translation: CAIQDPTDTQYF.

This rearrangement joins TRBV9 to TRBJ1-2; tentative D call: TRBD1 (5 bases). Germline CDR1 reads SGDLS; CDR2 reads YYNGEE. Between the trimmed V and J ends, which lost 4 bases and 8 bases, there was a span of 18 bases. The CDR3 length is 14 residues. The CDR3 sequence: CASSFSQGAGGYTF. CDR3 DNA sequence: TGTGCCAGCAGCTTCTCTCAAGGGGCGGGAGGCTACACCTTC.

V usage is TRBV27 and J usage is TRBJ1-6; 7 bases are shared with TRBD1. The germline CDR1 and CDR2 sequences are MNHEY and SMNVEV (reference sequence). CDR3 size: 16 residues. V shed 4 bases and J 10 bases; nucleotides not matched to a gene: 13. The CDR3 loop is CASSSLGGRGWSPLHF. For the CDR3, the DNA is TGTGCCAGCAGTTCTTTAGGGGGCAGGGGATGGTCACCCCTCCACTTT.

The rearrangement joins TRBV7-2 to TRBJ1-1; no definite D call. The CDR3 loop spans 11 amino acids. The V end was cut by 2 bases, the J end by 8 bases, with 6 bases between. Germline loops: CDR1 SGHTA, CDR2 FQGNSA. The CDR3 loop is CASSLPGEAFF. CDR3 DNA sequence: TGTGCCAGCAGCTTACCAGGAGAAGCTTTCTTT.

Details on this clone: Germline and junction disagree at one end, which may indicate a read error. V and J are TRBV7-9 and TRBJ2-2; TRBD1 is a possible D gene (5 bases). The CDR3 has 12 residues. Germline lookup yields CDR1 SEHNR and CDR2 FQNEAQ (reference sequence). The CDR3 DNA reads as TGTTCCAGCACCCAGGGTGCAGGGGAGCTGTTTTTT. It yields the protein CSSTQGAGELFF.

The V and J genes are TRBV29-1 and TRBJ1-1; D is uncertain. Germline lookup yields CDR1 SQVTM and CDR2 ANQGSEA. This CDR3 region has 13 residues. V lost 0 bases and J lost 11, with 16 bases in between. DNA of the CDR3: TGCAGCGTTGAAGATACCCTGGGCGGGTCGGCTTTCTTT. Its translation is CSVEDTLGGSAFF.

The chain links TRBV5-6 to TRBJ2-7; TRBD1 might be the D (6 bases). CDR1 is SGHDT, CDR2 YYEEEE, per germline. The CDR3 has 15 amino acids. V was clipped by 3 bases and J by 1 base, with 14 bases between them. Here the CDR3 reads CASSSVGADSYEQYF. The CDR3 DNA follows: TGTGCCAGCAGCTCGGTGGGGGCAGATTCCTACGAGCAGTACTTC.

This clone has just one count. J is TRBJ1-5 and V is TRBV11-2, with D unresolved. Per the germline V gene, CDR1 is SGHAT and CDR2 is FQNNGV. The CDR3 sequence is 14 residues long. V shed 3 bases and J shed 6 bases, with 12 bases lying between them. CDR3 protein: CASSFSSYGQPQHF. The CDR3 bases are TGTGCCAGCAGCTTTTCAAGTTACGGTCAGCCCCAGCATTTT.

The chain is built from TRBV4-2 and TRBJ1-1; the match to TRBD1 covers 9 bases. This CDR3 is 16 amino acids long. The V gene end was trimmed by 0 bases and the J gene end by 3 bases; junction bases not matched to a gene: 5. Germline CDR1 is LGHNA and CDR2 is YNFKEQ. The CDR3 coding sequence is TGTGCCAGCAGCCAAGATGAAAGGACAGGGGACACTGAAGCTTTCTTT. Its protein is CASSQDERTGDTEAFF.

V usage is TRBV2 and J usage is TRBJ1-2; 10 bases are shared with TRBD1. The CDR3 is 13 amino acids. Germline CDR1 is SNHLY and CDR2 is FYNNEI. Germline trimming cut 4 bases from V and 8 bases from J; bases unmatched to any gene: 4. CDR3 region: CASSVGQGRGYTF. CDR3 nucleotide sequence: TGTGCCAGCAGTGTGGGACAGGGGCGCGGCTACACCTTC.

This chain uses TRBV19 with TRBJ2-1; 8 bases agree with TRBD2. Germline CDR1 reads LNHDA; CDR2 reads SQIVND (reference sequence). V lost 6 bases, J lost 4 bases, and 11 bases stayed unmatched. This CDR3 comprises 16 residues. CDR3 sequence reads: CASRPISGGGYNEQFF. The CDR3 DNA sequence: TGTGCCAGTAGACCAATTTCCGGGGGGGGGTACAATGAGCAGTTCTTC. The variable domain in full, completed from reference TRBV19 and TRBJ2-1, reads DGGITQSPKYLFRKEGQNVTLSCEQNLNHDAMYWYRQDPGQGLRLIYYSQIVNDFQKGDIAEGYSVSREKKESFPLTVTSAQKNPTAFYLCASRPISGGGYNEQFFGPGTRLTVL.

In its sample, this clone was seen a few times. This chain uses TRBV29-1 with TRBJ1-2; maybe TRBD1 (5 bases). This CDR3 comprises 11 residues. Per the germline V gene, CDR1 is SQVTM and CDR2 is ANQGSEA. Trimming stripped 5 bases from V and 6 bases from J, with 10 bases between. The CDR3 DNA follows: TGCAGCGTTAAGGGGTTAAATGGCTACACCTTC. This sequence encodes CSVKGLNGYTF.

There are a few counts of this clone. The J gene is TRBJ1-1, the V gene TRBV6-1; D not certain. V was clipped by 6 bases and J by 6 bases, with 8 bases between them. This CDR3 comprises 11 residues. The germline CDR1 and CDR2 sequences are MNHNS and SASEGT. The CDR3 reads CASRFRAEAFF. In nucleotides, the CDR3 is TGTGCCAGCAGGTTCCGGGCTGAAGCTTTCTTT.

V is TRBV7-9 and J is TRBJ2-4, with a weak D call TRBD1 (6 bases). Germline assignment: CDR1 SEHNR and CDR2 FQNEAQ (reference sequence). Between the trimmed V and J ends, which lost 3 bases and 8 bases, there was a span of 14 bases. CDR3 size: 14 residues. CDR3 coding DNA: TGTGCCAGCAGCTTTCAGGGGCTAACGGACATTCAGTACTTC. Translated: CASSFQGLTDIQYF.

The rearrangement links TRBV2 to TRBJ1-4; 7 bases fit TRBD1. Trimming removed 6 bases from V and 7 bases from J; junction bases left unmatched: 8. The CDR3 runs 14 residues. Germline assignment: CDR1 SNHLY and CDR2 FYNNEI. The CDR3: CASREQGIREKLFF. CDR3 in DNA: TGTGCCAGCAGGGAACAGGGGATTCGTGAAAAACTGTTTTTT.

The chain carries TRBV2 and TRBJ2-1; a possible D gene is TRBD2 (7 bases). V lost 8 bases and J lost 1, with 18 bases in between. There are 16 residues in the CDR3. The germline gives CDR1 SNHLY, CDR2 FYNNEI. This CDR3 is CASGGGPRGSYNEQFF. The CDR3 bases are TGTGCCAGCGGGGGGGGGCCCCGAGGATCCTACAATGAGCAGTTCTTC.

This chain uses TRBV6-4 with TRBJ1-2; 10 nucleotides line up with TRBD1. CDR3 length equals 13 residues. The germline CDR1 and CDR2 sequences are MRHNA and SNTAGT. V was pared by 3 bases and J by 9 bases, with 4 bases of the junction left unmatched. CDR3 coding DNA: TGTGCCAGCAGTGAGCCGGGACAGGGGAGCTACACCTTC. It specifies CASSEPGQGSYTF.

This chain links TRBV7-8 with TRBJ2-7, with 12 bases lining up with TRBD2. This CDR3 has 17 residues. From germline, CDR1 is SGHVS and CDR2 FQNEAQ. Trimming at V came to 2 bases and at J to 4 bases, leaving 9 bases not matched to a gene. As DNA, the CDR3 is TGTGCCAGCAGCTTATGGCCTAGCGGGAGGGCCTCGTACGAGCAGTACTTC. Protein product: CASSLWPSGRASYEQYF.

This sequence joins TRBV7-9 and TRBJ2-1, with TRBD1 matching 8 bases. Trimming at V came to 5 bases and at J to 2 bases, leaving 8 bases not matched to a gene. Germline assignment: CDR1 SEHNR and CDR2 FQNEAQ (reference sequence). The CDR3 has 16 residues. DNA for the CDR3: TGTGCCAGCAGCACCCGCCAGGGGGCTGCCTACAATGAGCAGTTCTTC. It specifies CASSTRQGAAYNEQFF. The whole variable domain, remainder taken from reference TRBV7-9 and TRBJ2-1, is DTGVSQNPRHKITKRGQNVTFRCDPISEHNRLYWYRQTLGQGPEFLTYFQNEAQLEKSRLLSDRFSAERPKGSFSTLEIQRTEQGDSAMYLCASSTRQGAAYNEQFFGPGTRLTVL.

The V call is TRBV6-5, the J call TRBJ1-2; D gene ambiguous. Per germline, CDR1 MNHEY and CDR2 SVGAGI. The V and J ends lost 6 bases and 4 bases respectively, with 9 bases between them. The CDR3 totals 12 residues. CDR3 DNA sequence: TGTGCCAGCAGCCTCGACATCTATGGCTACACCTTC. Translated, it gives CASSLDIYGYTF.